A selection of T cell receptor beta chains follows, all from one sample in a study of cytomegalovirus exposure and HLA in healthy donors. Sequencing was performed with immunoSEQ multiplex PCR; in TCRdb, only in-frame clones are kept and a portion is missing. The sample contains about 89,000 clones, 65% to 85% of which appear only once. Sequencing was done on a sample of PBMCs. The receptor source for this set is a man aged 30-40 years in good health and CMV-seronegative. CDR3s include the opening cysteine and the closing phenylalanine or tryptophan.

cdr3_aa	v_call
CASSLRRTLSYGYTF	TRBV7-2
CASSYLRGEAFF	TRBV6-5
CASSQGEGYPPQHF	TRBV4-1
CASSLAAGDTDTQYF	TRBV5-4
CASSEQGSEAFF	TRBV18
CASSWTGGNTIYF	TRBV7-6
CAISESVGGLGNEQFF	TRBV10-3
CASSRGGAYEQYF	TRBV6-5
CASSLPPGRPFF	TRBV5-8
CASSPPGGNEQFF	TRBV5-5
CASSPARTGVFGTPGEQYF	TRBV7-9
CASSAQGAQRGGELFF	TRBV9